This paragraph covers one T cell receptor beta chain sequence. The antigen it binds to is not known. The input lacks base qualities; no much larger clone sits a single base away. For CDR1 and CDR2, the germline V gene lists SGHRS and YFSETQ. Inclusive of the bounding cysteine and phenylalanine, the CDR3 is 14 residues long. Only the CDR3 portion is preserved as DNA: 42 bases, with reading frame beginning at the first base. From V the trimming removes 7 bases and from J it removes 6 bases, while the gene matches leave 7 bases of the junction unaccounted for. The sample belongs to a study of T cells in Graves' hyperthyroidism and ophthalmopathy (dated by TCRdb to between 2018 and 2021). Some background on the complete study: TCR V-J signatures able to tell the groups apart were searched for in a discovery cohort of approximately 95 patients, of whom more than 40 had Graves' ophthalmopathy and around 57 had stable Graves' hyperthyroidism. Prospective prediction of ophthalmopathy was tested in an independent validation cohort consisting of some 20 hyperthyroidism patients and around 17 patients who later progressed to ophthalmopathy. The 80 to 100 discovery patients were randomly divided into training and test sets at a 7:3 ratio. In addition, the study compared T-cell repertoires in thyroid tissue and in blood from five or six Graves' hyperthyroidism patients. After blood sampling, hyperthyroidism patients were treated with methimazole at a starting dose of 30 mg daily, and ophthalmopathy patients were treated with high-dose intravenous methylprednisolone. According to the paper, TCR Vbeta CDR3 sequencing was carried out on 120 to 150 peripheral blood samples, which came from under 50 ophthalmopathy, 75 or so hyperthyroidism and roughly 17 progressor patients. On the study overall, not on this receptor specifically: In cross-validation, a model built on a 13 V-J signature told ophthalmopathy apart from stable hyperthyroidism with 87.88% sensitivity and approximately 81% specificity, and in testing the same model reached 80%/75%. Most expanded thyroid clonotypes (frequency above 0.001) were also detected in blood, a finding suggesting that blood repertoires may reflect thyroid immune responses. Sample size was not statistically predetermined, and investigators were not blinded to group allocation. During validation, the model predicted progression to ophthalmopathy a median of roughly 7.1 months ahead of onset, with around 65% sensitivity and 72.22% specificity.

Amplification of TCR beta CDR3 regions was carried out from RNA transcripts. The first round of RT-PCR for the TCR CDR3 was performed with the HTBI primer set and the Qiagen OneStep RT-PCR kit. The libraries were constructed in a second round of multiplex PCR and then size-selected and purified. Libraries were sequenced paired-end with 100 bp reads on an Illumina HiSeq2000. Turning to the authors' computational methods: Raw data were processed with SOAPnuke, discarding reads with adapters, uncalled bases, mean Phred below 15, or no exact constant-primer or identifier match. COPE v1.2.5 was used to merge the high-quality paired reads, and each unique nucleotide sequence was defined as a clonotype. Clonotypes were aligned to IMGT TRBV, TRBD and TRBJ reference segments using MiTCR v1.1. The analysis included only V-J combinations with a frequency above 0.0001, which together covered approximately 99% of the repertoires. A TCS score was defined as the ratio between F50 (clonal expansion) and ExV (chaos), using BLOSUM62-based TCRdist between CDR3 peptides within each V-J. Welch's t-statistics and random forest reduced some 510 V-J features to 13, which were used in a naive Bayes classifier (R e1071). TCRdb took the public reads, trimmed them with fastp at Q25, ran MiXCR for clone calling and kept in-frame beta chains. Every CDR3 protein is listed once, alongside the most common genes and DNA of its rows. These V and J calls rely on TCRdb rather than the paper's analysis. Counted in this sample were approximately 560,000 distinct CDR3 sequences; about 43% of them appeared once. The ten largest clones add up to nearly 8.5% of the sample.

A patient counted as having stable Graves' hyperthyroidism if no progression to ophthalmopathy occurred over 18 months of follow-up. Hyperthyroidism patients were aged 18 to 65 years and newly diagnosed, with disease duration of less than 2 months. The study excluded patients with uncontrolled infections, other autoimmune diseases, pregnancy or lactation. Clinical symptoms, serum thyroxine and TRAb, thyroid ultrasound, and orbital computed tomography formed the basis for the diagnoses. Trizol reagent was used to extract total RNA, and RNA quality was then checked on an Agilent 2100 Bioanalyzer. The sequenced sample was peripheral blood or thyroid tissue (not recorded which). The sequence derives from a woman aged 18-35 years with Graves' hyperthyroidism. Donor details come from another sample of the same person, matched by shared clones. The chain joins TRBV5-1 to TRBJ2-7; TRBD2 fits 13 bases in the junction. At the DNA level, the sequence is TGCGCCAGCGGAAGGACTAGCGGGAGCTCCGAGCAGTACTTC. Its amino acids are CASGRTSGSSEQYF.